This record looks at one T cell receptor (beta chain) sequence and its context. Its antigen is not known. A read error is possible here, since a much larger clone lies one base away. The sample comes from a study of blood T cells in healthy people across ages. Study-wide points: The study regarded diversity estimates from one million T cells as underestimates. Donors of long life had a larger count of naive CD4+ cells and greater diversity than aged donors.

Germline lookup yields CDR1 SGHRS and CDR2 YFSETQ. The CDR3 has 15 amino acids. The V gene end was trimmed by 7 bases and the J gene end by 2 bases; junction bases not matched to a gene: 10. Using a J-beta primer mix together with a sample-barcoded 5' primer, a second PCR was run for roughly 6 to 11 cycles. TCRdb called the 5' RACE reads again in MiXCR, with one record for every CDR3 protein. This repertoire shows roughly 700,000 distinct CDR3 sequences, approximately 29% found once; its top ten account for approximately 15%. Healthy individuals of Caucasian origin from Russia, aged about 6 to 95, served as donors.

This chain uses TRBV5-1 with TRBJ2-3; 7 bases agree with TRBD1. The clonotype was recovered from an elderly woman in good health. The material sequenced was blood. The CDR3 region has the DNA TGCGCCAGCGGGGTCCTAGGACAGGTCACAGATACGCAGTATTTT. Its translation: CASGVLGQVTDTQYF.